Detailed here is one T cell receptor (beta chain). These data come from a study of T cells in Graves' hyperthyroidism and ophthalmopathy. Researchers amplified the TCR beta CDR3 regions from RNA transcripts. Initially, a first-round RT-PCR of the TCR CDR3 employed the HTBI primer set. In TCRdb, the multiplex PCR reads were re-called with MiXCR into one record per CDR3 protein. The profile shows 400,000 to 600,000 distinct CDR3 sequences, less than 25% of them singletons. This CDR3 contains 16 residues. V gave up 4 bases and J gave up 3 bases, with 17 bases separating them. Germline V CDR1 and CDR2: SGDLS, YYNGEE.

The TCR was taken from a man between 18 and 29 years old with Graves' hyperthyroidism. The chain has TRBV9 and TRBJ1-3; D not certain. The sequenced sample was blood. The CDR3 here is CASSLALGESGNTIYF. CDR3 nucleotides: TGTGCCAGCAGCTTAGCTCTCGGTGAAAGTGGAAACACCATATATTTT. Looking up the rest from reference TRBV9 and TRBJ1-3 gives the full variable domain: DSGVTQTPKHLITATGQRVTLRCSPRSGDLSVYWYQQSLDQGLQFLIQYYNGEERAKGNILERFSAQQFPDLHSELNLSSLELGDSALYFCASSLALGESGNTIYFGEGSWLTVV.